This T cell receptor (beta chain) was captured by sequencing in a study of blood T cell repertoires in COVID-19 (dated by TCRdb to about 2020). At the level of the whole study: The collaborator samples originated in the United States, Italy and Spain and spanned the acute and convalescent phases of COVID-19. The sample metadata nearly always contained a de-identified subject ID, COVID-19 status, age in years and sex. The repertoires were made available in a free public database intended to serve as a resource for research on the immune response to SARS-CoV-2. The material from the prospective study consisted of cDNA or gDNA derived from T cells, B-cell-depleted T cells, or PBMCs. Where available, HLA class I and class II types were taken from metadata supplied by the sample provider and were not determined by assay-based typing. Samples came from the ongoing ImmuneRACE study (first 160 participants) plus 1,254 subjects from 6 global collaborators. Subjects who had been exposed to COVID-19, were actively infected with it, or had recovered from it provided the deeply sampled blood TCRbeta repertoires that made up the dataset. What the work shows at the level of the full study, not this receptor alone: The amount of clinical and demographic metadata varied by source and participant and was provided uncurated.

Reading the germline V gene gives CDR1 MNHNS and CDR2 SASEGT. Spanning cysteine to phenylalanine, the CDR3 consists of 17 amino acids. The sequence is cut down to CDR3 DNA, 51 bases in frame from base 1. V is shortened by 0 bases, J by 6 bases, and the region joining them spans 18 bases. This clone appeared once. Its antigen remains unidentified. Base qualities are not at hand, and no much larger clone is one base apart. Whole blood was collected in K2EDTA tubes by collaborating institutions according to the institutions' own protocols. Collaborator samples were shipped for TCRbeta analysis as frozen whole blood, isolated PBMCs, or DNA extracted from either sample type. The immunoSEQ Assay, a bias-controlled multiplex PCR, was used to amplify TCRbeta CDR3 regions from genomic DNA. The authors' analysis ran thus. The number of nucleated cells in each sample was estimated by amplification of reference gene primers within the assay. To quantify the absolute abundance of each unique TCRbeta CDR3 rearrangement, sequence reads were collapsed and filtered. For each sample, productive Simpson clonality was calculated by taking the square root of Simpson's diversity index across productive rearrangements. Held by TCRdb, this immuneACCESS table contains in-frame sequences only and omits some clones. Under half of the omission traces to an unresolved V gene where checked; the cause of the rest is unknown. For V, J and clone size, that table is used; D and trimming come from the DNA. The sample yields hundreds of thousands of clones; approximately 81% were counted once. Approximately 3.8% of the sample goes to the ten largest clones.

This receptor was identified in an elderly woman with acute or convalescent COVID-19. The sample was peripheral blood. This chain is built from TRBV6-1 and TRBJ1-5, and perhaps TRBD1 as D gene, on 6 matching bases. The CDR3 region reads CASSEARTVTRTQPQHF. The bases are TGTGCCAGCAGTGAAGCCCGGACAGTGACGAGGACTCAGCCCCAGCATTTT.